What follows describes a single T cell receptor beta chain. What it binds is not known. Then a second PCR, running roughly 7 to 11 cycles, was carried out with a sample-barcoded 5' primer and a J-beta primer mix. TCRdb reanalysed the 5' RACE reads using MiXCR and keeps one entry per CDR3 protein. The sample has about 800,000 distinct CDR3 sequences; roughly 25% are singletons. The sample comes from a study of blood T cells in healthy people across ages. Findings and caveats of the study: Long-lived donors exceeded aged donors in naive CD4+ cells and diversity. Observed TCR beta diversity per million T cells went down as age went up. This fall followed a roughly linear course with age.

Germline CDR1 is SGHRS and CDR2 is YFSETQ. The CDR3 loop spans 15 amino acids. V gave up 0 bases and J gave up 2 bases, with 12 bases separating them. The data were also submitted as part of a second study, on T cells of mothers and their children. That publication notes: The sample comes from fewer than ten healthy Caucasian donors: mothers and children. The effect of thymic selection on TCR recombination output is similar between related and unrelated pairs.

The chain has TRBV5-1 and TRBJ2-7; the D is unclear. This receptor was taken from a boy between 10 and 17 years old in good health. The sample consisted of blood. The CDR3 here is CASSLVGYGTYEQYF. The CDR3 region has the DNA TGCGCCAGCAGCTTGGTAGGGTACGGAACCTACGAGCAGTACTTC. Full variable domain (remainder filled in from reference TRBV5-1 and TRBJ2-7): KAGVTQTPRYLIKTRGQQVTLSCSPISGHRSVSWYQQTPGQGLQFLFEYFSETQRNKGNFPGRFSGRQFSNSRSEMNVSTLELGDSALYLCASSLVGYGTYEQYFGPGTRLTVT.